The TCR beta chain under discussion was sequenced for a study of blood T cell repertoires in COVID-19 (dated by TCRdb to about 2020). With respect to the entire study: Samples from collaborators originated in the United States, Italy and Spain and spanned both the acute and convalescent phases of COVID-19. Where available, HLA class I and class II types were obtained from metadata supplied by the sample provider rather than from assay-based typing. The repertoires were released in a freely available public database meant as a resource for research on the immune response to SARS-CoV-2. Nearly every sample came with metadata listing a de-identified subject ID, COVID-19 status, age in years and sex. The material from the prospective study consisted of cDNA or gDNA derived from T cells, B-cell-depleted T cells, or PBMCs. The dataset comprised deeply sampled blood TCRbeta repertoires from subjects exposed to, actively infected with, or recovered from COVID-19. The samples were drawn from the first 160 participants of the ongoing ImmuneRACE study and from 950 to 1,500 subjects provided by 6 global collaborators. Overall study results and their limits: The quantity of clinical and demographic metadata differed by source and by participant and was supplied without curation.

TCRbeta CDR3 regions were amplified from genomic DNA using the immunoSEQ Assay, a bias-controlled multiplex PCR. In the authors' own workflow: Within the assay, amplification of reference gene primers was used to estimate how many nucleated cells each sample contained. Sequence reads were collapsed and filtered to measure the absolute abundance of every unique TCRbeta CDR3 rearrangement. For each sample, productive Simpson clonality was calculated as the square root of Simpson's diversity index over productive rearrangements. Held by TCRdb, this immuneACCESS table contains in-frame sequences only and omits some clones. Under half of the omission traces to an unresolved V gene where checked; the cause of the rest is unknown. V and J calls and clone size come straight from that table; D and trimming were deduced from the DNA. The sample table records about 46,000 clones; about 85% of these occur just once. The top ten clonotypes cover 6.5% of the sample.

From the cysteine through the phenylalanine, the CDR3 covers 13 amino acids. Only the CDR3 portion is preserved as DNA: 39 bases, with reading frame beginning at the first base. CDR1 and CDR2, looked up from the germline V gene, are SGHAT and FQNNGV. V loses 5 bases of germline sequence and J loses 4 bases, and the interval between the two ends is 9 bases. Each collaborating institution followed its own protocols to collect whole blood in K2EDTA tubes. Collaborator samples were shipped for TCRbeta analysis as frozen whole blood, isolated PBMCs, or DNA extracted from either sample type. To note about this clone: Its antigen has not been determined. No base quality values were provided; no much bigger clone lies one nucleotide off.

Recombination linked TRBV11-2 to TRBJ2-1, and perhaps TRBD1 as D gene, on 6 matching bases. The sequence was collected from a man between 60 and 70 years old with acute or convalescent COVID-19. Material for sequencing was peripheral blood. The bases read TGTGCCAGCAGCGGAGACAGGTACAATGAGCAGTTCTTC. Translated, this is CASSGDRYNEQFF. The CDR3, completed at both ends by the reference TRBV11-2 and TRBJ2-1 genes, gives the full variable domain EAGVAQSPRYKIIEKRQSVAFWCNPISGHATLYWYQQILGQGPKLLIQFQNNGVVDDSQLPKDRFSAERLKGVDSTLKIQPAKLEDSAVYLCASSGDRYNEQFFGPGTRLTVL.